The clone carrying this T cell receptor (beta chain) appeared a few times. What it binds is not known. This record comes from a study of T-cell memory formation after mild COVID-19. Points from the study as a whole: That cross-reactive memory joined was suggested by some responding clones appearing in pre-infection memory. CD4+ contracting clones were found mainly in CM and EM, and CD8+ ones in EMRA.

Via MiXCR, TCRdb re-called the 5' RACE reads, giving one row per CDR3 protein. The sample holds 350,000 to 500,000 distinct CDR3 sequences, about 19% seen once. Sequencing was performed on PBMCs or a T cell subset sorted from them (not recorded which). The clonotype comes from an adult woman who had mild COVID-19 (a few samples of this study predate the infection). Cell type and time point are not known.

CDR3 protein: CASSFRDRGLQETQYF. The CDR3 DNA sequence: TGTGCCAGCAGCTTCCGGGACAGGGGGCTTCAAGAGACCCAGTACTTC. The rearrangement links TRBV7-9 to TRBJ2-5; 12 nucleotides match TRBD1. Germline CDR1 and CDR2: SEHNR and FQNEAQ (reference sequence). The CDR3 totals 16 residues. Losses at the gene ends were 3 bases for V and 2 bases for J; bases not matched to a gene: 4.